This T cell receptor beta chain was observed in a study of OX40 agonist ivuxolimab in advanced cancers. Regarding the research as a whole: Ivuxolimab, which targeted the costimulatory receptor OX40 (CD134), was an agonistic, fully human IgG2 monoclonal antibody. Intravenous ivuxolimab was administered to patients every 2 weeks at six dose levels: 0.01, 0.1, 0.3, 1.5, 3 and 10 mg/kg. Of the roughly 50 dose-escalation patients, hepatocellular carcinoma was present in approximately 20, melanoma in around 15, renal cell carcinoma in 9 and head and neck cancer in 9. A male proportion of roughly 80% and a mean age of approximately 62 years, ranging from 23 to 79, were recorded for the dose-escalation cohort. Prior anti-PD-1, anti-PD-L1 or anti-CTLA-4 therapy was permitted, and roughly two fifths of dose-escalation patients had received checkpoint inhibitors. Partial responses occurred in three dose-escalation patients, of whom one had hepatocellular carcinoma and two had cutaneous melanoma. The point of sequencing TCRbeta in the periphery was to test whether ivuxolimab changed TCR sequence diversity and drove clonal T-cell expansion. The monotherapy dose-escalation portion (N = 52 patients) of the phase I ivuxolimab trial is reported in the paper.

Genomic DNA was isolated from the sorted cells so that the TCRbeta CDR3 region could be sequenced. The immunoSEQ Assay was used to sequence the TCRbeta CDR3 regions. TCRdb mirrors the immuneACCESS table, restricted to in-frame sequences. Some clones are absent from its copies; in checked studies, under half trace to an unresolved V gene, and the reason for the others is unknown. This sample holds roughly 100,000 clones; 85% to 95% were observed only once. In total, the top ten clones hold 0.2% to 0.3% of the sample. Here is what the overall study found, with its caveats: The antigen specificity of the clonally expanded peripheral T cells was not determined. At doses from 0.1 to 3.0 mg/kg, clonal expansion was seen in both CD4+ and CD8+ blood T cells between baseline and week 6. Low levels of normalized T-cell clonal expansion were also seen in some patients who did not respond. After ivuxolimab, expanded clones were on average more numerous among CD8+ T cells than among CD4+ T cells. Partial responders in the 0.1-3.0 mg/kg groups had among the lowest normalized peripheral clonal expansion, especially among CD8+ T cells.

The trial excluded patients who had a history of autoimmune disease or who were on systemic immunosuppression. Peripheral blood for TCR sequencing was collected from all dose cohorts at baseline, on cycle 4 day 1, and on cycle 7 day 1. The samples were drawn from a first-in-human, open-label, multicenter phase I dose-escalation trial of ivuxolimab. The trial enrolled adults with locally advanced or metastatic head and neck squamous cell, hepatocellular, melanoma or renal cell carcinoma. Before TCR sequencing, CD4+ T cells and CD8+ T cells were sorted from peripheral blood as separate populations. V drops 5 bases and J drops 4 bases, leaving 9 bases in between. The germline V gene encodes CDR1 GTSNPN and CDR2 SVGIG (reference sequence). From its cysteine to its valine, the CDR3 spans 11 amino acids. Only the CDR3 portion is preserved as DNA: 33 bases, with reading frame beginning at the first base.

Remarks on this clone: Its binding antigen is unknown. No base quality values were provided; no much bigger clone lies one nucleotide off.

The clonotype originates from an adult with an advanced solid tumor such as melanoma, head and neck, liver or kidney cancer. In this chain, TRBV30 is recombined with TRBJ2-7, with the identity of the D gene unclear. The starting material was CD4+ or CD8+ T cells sorted from blood, obtained in a trial of the OX40 agonist ivuxolimab. The CDR3: CAWGRNYEQYV. The DNA sequence is given as TGTGCCTGGGGTAGAAATTACGAGCAGTACGTC.